Below, 2 T cell receptor beta chains from the same sample are listed, as sequenced in a study of T cell responses to AZD1222 COVID-19 vaccine. Method: immunoSEQ multiplex PCR; TCRdb's copy keeps in-frame clones and lacks some. Among around 150,000 clones listed, just under 95% were seen once. The sample here was peripheral blood, taken on day 0 of AZD1222 vaccination. The receptors derive from an adult in good health.

A remark on this clone: Other DNA sequences in this specimen translate into the identical CDR3. CDR3 sequence reads: CSARAYGYTF. CDR3 in DNA: TGCAGTGCTAGGGCCTATGGCTACACCTTC. V usage is TRBV20-1 and J usage is TRBJ1-2; D unresolved. The V gene lost 3 bases and the J gene lost 4 bases, with 3 bases spanning the gap. The CDR3 sequence is 10 residues long. The V gene's germline CDR1 is DFQATT and CDR2 SNEGSKA (reference sequence).

The chain recombines TRBV6-5 with TRBJ2-3; possibly TRBD1 for D (6 bases). Between the trimmed V and J ends, which lost 7 bases and 1 base, there was a span of 9 bases. The CDR3 extends over 13 amino acids. Germline V CDR1 and CDR2: MNHEY, SVGAGI. CDR3 region: CASTQGRTDTQYF. The CDR3 DNA is TGTGCCAGCACCCAGGGGCGCACAGATACGCAGTATTTT.